This TCR beta chain was sequenced during a study of a mutant IDH1 vaccine in newly diagnosed glioma. This CDR3 comprises 13 residues. From germline, CDR1 is WSHSY and CDR2 SAAADI. V was trimmed by 7 bases and J by 1 base, leaving 8 bases between them. To note about this clone: Its target is unknown.

Time point defined: week 35, safety follow-up. All doses held 300 ug of mutant IDH1 20-mer peptide, with topical imiquimod. Produced via immunoSEQ multiplex PCR; TCRdb's table is partial and in-frame only. The sample shows about 40,000 clones, 75% to 85% of them seen only once. The chain carries TRBV10-2 and TRBJ1-5, with D perhaps TRBD1 (5 bases). This TCR derives from a woman in her 50s with glioma. The source was PBMCs, collected from a glioma patient whose treatment included an IDH1 peptide vaccine. CDR3 bases: TGCGCCAGCATGAGGGACAGCAATCAGCCCCAGCATTTT. Its translation: CASMRDSNQPQHF.